This TCR beta chain was identified in a study of CD8+CD57+ T cells in acquired aplastic anemia. The CDR3 is 13 residues long. The germline V gene has CDR1 MNHEY and CDR2 SVGAGI. The V end was cut by 2 bases, the J end by 1 base, with 5 bases between. The sample holds many counts of this clonotype. Genomic DNA templated the TCR beta VDJ and CDR3 profiling. TCRdb reprocessed the reads with MiXCR, giving one entry per CDR3 protein. The repertoire holds about 160,000 distinct CDR3 sequences, with around 45% as singletons. The TCR sequence derives from a human donor in good health. The sequencing input was sorted CD4+, CD8+, or CD8+CD57+ T cells (not recorded which) from PBMCs. V usage is TRBV6-5 and J usage is TRBJ1-1; D gene unclear. DNA for the CDR3: TGTGCCAGCAGTTACCGGGGGAACACTGAAGCTTTCTTT. Translated, it gives CASSYRGNTEAFF.